These T cell receptor beta chains were read from a single sample in a study of blood T cell repertoires in COVID-19. TCRdb's table, derived via immunoSEQ multiplex PCR, lists solely in-frame clones and lacks some. The profile shows more than 95,000 clones, 80% of them singletons. The sample consisted of peripheral blood. The receptors come from a human donor in a cohort sampled during active COVID-19. The CDR3 runs from the conserved cysteine through the conserved F or W. The D gene is left open where the match is weak. Only some rows state a clone size, as once, few, many or a class for expanded clones.

D	V	size	J	CDR3	DNA
TRBD2	TRBV3-1/TRBV3-2	once	TRBJ2-1	CASSQDTGRGEFF	TGTGCCAGCAGCCAAGATACCGGGAGGGGGGAGTTCTTC
TRBD1	TRBV2	.	TRBJ1-6	CASKGGTAYSPLHF	TGTGCCAGCAAAGGCGGGACAGCCTATTCACCCCTCCACTTT
.	TRBV4-2	.	TRBJ2-5	CASSQGRVETQYF	TGTGCCAGCAGCCAGGGGCGCGTGGAGACCCAGTACTTC
.	TRBV11-3	.	TRBJ1-1	CASSFSGRTVHEAFF	TGTGCCAGCAGCTTCTCGGGGAGGACTGTTCATGAAGCTTTCTTT
TRBD2	TRBV9	.	TRBJ2-7	CASSAGDVAGGSYEQYF	TGTGCCAGCAGCGCGGGAGATGTAGCGGGAGGTTCTTACGAGCAGTACTTC
TRBD2	TRBV11-2	.	TRBJ2-1	CASSSAGGRAFNEQFF	TGTGCCAGCAGTTCAGCCGGAGGGAGGGCCTTTAATGAGCAGTTCTTC
.	TRBV13	.	TRBJ2-7	CASSRLLTENSYEQYF	TGTGCCAGCAGCCGACTCTTGACAGAAAACTCCTACGAGCAGTACTTC
TRBD1	TRBV28	.	TRBJ1-2	CASFDLGAGGSGYGYTF	TGTGCCAGCTTCGATCTTGGGGCAGGGGGCTCAGGCTATGGCTACACCTTC
.	TRBV4-2	.	TRBJ2-7	CASSLRGAQGDEQYF	TGTGCCAGCAGCCTGCGGGGGGCCCAGGGGGACGAGCAGTACTTC
.	TRBV24-1	.	TRBJ1-4	CATSDSLTGEKLFF	TGTGCCACCAGTGATTCGCTGACAGGTGAAAAACTGTTTTTT
.	TRBV4-1	.	TRBJ1-4	CASSQVGGRAGRGEKLFF	TGCGCCAGCAGCCAAGTCGGGGGTCGGGCAGGGCGGGGTGAAAAACTGTTTTTT
TRBD2	TRBV27	.	TRBJ2-2	CASSFSGSHTGELFF	TGTGCCAGCAGTTTTAGCGGGAGCCACACCGGGGAGCTGTTTTTT
.	TRBV28	few	TRBJ2-1	CASSFVRQGGYNEQFF	TGTGCCAGCAGTTTTGTGCGGCAGGGAGGCTACAATGAGCAGTTCTTC
.	TRBV7-2	.	TRBJ1-2	CASSPSGNHYGYTF	TGTGCCAGCAGCCCCTCGGGGAATCACTATGGCTACACCTTC
TRBD1	TRBV6-5	few	TRBJ1-3	CASSYTWTGGGNTIYF	TGTGCCAGCAGTTACACCTGGACAGGTGGAGGAAACACCATATATTTT
TRBD1	TRBV5-1	.	TRBJ2-5	CASSLGTGGETQYF	TGCGCCAGCAGCTTGGGAACAGGGGGGGAGACCCAGTACTTC
.	TRBV6-5	.	TRBJ1-2	CASKTENTRGYTF	TGTGCCAGCAAGACAGAGAACACGCGGGGCTACACCTTC
TRBD1	TRBV19	few	TRBJ2-2	CASRIRDRGNTGELFF	TGTGCCAGTAGGATCCGGGACAGGGGGAACACCGGGGAGCTGTTTTTT
TRBD2	TRBV11-3	.	TRBJ2-3	CASSLELAGGSTDTQYF	TGTGCCAGCAGCTTAGAGCTAGCGGGAGGTTCCACAGATACGCAGTATTTT
.	TRBV27	.	TRBJ1-1	CVSSLFWGGGRQNTEAFF	TGTGTCAGCAGTTTATTCTGGGGAGGAGGGCGGCAGAACACTGAAGCTTTCTTT
.	TRBV29-1	.	TRBJ2-7	CSVEDKSGYSYEQYF	TGCAGCGTTGAAGATAAGTCAGGGTACTCCTACGAGCAGTACTTC
TRBD1	TRBV30	.	TRBJ2-7	CAWKGWDRVAEQYF	TGTGCCTGGAAGGGGTGGGACAGGGTCGCCGAGCAGTACTTC
.	TRBV6-1	.	TRBJ2-1	CASSEVRGSSYNEQFF	TGTGCCAGCAGTGAAGTGCGGGGTAGCTCCTACAATGAGCAGTTCTTC